These 7 T cell receptor beta chains were all obtained from the same sample, sequenced in a study of cytomegalovirus exposure and HLA in healthy donors. Libraries were prepared by immunoSEQ multiplex PCR; TCRdb keeps only in-frame clonotypes and omits some of them. The table includes about 140,000 clones, 70% to 85% detected once. Sequenced material: PBMCs. The receptors here all came from a man aged 30 to 45 in good health and CMV-seropositive.

The chain links TRBV7-2 to TRBJ2-7; 12 bases match TRBD2. Germline lookup yields CDR1 SGHTA and CDR2 FQGNSA. V trimming: 1 base; J trimming: 3 bases; junction bases outside the gene matches: 7. CDR3 length equals 17 residues. The CDR3 region is CASSLETGLAGFYEQYF. The CDR3 DNA sequence: TGTGCCAGCAGCTTAGAAACCGGACTAGCGGGATTCTACGAGCAGTACTTC.

The chain combines TRBV18 with TRBJ2-7; 8 bases line up with TRBD1. CDR1 and CDR2 from the germline V gene are KGHSH and LQKENI. The CDR3 runs to 17 residues. With V trimmed by 3 bases and J by 2 bases, 12 bases remained unmatched. The CDR3 DNA sequence: TGTGCCAGCTCACCCACTCATCAGAGGACAGGGCCCTACGAGCAGTACTTC. Protein sequence: CASSPTHQRTGPYEQYF. Using reference TRBV18 and TRBJ2-7 for the parts outside the CDR3, the full variable domain is NAGVMQNPRHLVRRRGQEARLRCSPMKGHSHVYWYRQLPEEGLKFMVYLQKENIIDESGMPKERFSAEFPKEGPSILRIQQVVRGDSAAYFCASSPTHQRTGPYEQYFGPGTRLTVT.

This clone has a single count. The rearrangement uses TRBV7-3 and TRBJ2-7, with 7 bases fitting TRBD2. Per germline, CDR1 SGHTA and CDR2 FQGTGA. This CDR3 has 17 residues. The trim removed 5 bases at V and 5 bases at J, leaving 18 bases unmatched. The CDR3 DNA is TGTGCCAGCAGCCCATCATCCGCATCTAGCGGACCAAACGAGCAGTACTTC. Translation gives CASSPSSASSGPNEQYF.

This rearrangement joins TRBV27 to TRBJ2-7; a weak D match, TRBD2 (5 bases). V lost 5 bases and J 1 base, leaving 12 bases between the germline ends. This CDR3 comprises 14 residues. Germline values: CDR1 MNHEY, CDR2 SMNVEV (reference sequence). CDR3 in DNA: TGTGCCAGCAGTCCCCCTACTAGTTCCTACGAGCAGTACTTC. Amino acid sequence: CASSPPTSSYEQYF.

The chain recombines TRBV4-2 with TRBJ2-3; D gene ambiguous. The germline gives CDR1 LGHNA, CDR2 YNFKEQ. This CDR3 has 14 amino acids. Trimming took off 4 bases at V and 1 base at J, with 9 bases between the two ends. For the CDR3, the DNA is TGTGCCAGCAGCCGGGTCCAGGGCACAGATACGCAGTATTTT. As protein: CASSRVQGTDTQYF.

This clone was seen a single time. The chain recombines TRBV2 with TRBJ1-2, with 8 positions matching TRBD1. The J segment lost 5 bases and the V segment lost 6 bases, leaving 23 bases of the junction unmatched. CDR3 length equals 19 residues. Germline V lookup: CDR1 SNHLY, CDR2 FYNNEI. CDR3 DNA sequence: TGTGCCAGCAGGGGCGGGGGGGACAGGACGACTCGAACATTTTATGGCTACACCTTC. It translates to CASRGGGDRTTRTFYGYTF.

J is TRBJ2-7 and V is TRBV18; 9 positions agree with TRBD1. V lost 6 bases and J lost 5; bases outside the gene matches: 17. Germline values: CDR1 KGHSH, CDR2 LQKENI. CDR3 length equals 17 residues. The CDR3 loop reads CASSPQTPDRGLHEQYF. For the CDR3, the DNA is TGTGCCAGCTCGCCTCAAACGCCGGACAGGGGTCTTCACGAGCAGTACTTC.